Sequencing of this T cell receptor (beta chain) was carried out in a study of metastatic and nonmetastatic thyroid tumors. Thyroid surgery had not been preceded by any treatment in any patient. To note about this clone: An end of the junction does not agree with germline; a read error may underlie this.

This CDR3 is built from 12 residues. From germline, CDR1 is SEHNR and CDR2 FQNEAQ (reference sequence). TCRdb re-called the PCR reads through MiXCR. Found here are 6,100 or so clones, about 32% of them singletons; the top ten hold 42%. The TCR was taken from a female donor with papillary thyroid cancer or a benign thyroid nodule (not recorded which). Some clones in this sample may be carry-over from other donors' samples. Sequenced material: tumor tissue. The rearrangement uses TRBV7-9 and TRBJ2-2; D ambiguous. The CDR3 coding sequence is TGTGCCAGCAGCCCCGGTACCGTGGAGCTGTTTTTT. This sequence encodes CASSPGTVELFF.